This record concerns one TCR beta chain sequence. One Seattle source followed patients from active infection through their disease course. TCRdb's table, derived via immunoSEQ multiplex PCR, lists solely in-frame clones and lacks some. This sample has fewer than 200,000 clones, with 85% found just once. Germline CDR1 and CDR2: SGHTS and YDEGEE. V was cut by 2 bases and J by 7 bases, with 13 bases left in between. This CDR3 contains 15 residues. The source of the sample is a study of blood T cell repertoires in COVID-19. Study information: Sites across the United States, Italy and Spain contributed samples from acute and convalescent COVID-19.

The sequence came from a woman aged 55-70 years with COVID-19, enrolled during active disease. Material: peripheral blood. J is TRBJ1-6 and V is TRBV5-8; tentative D call: TRBD1 (6 bases). DNA of the CDR3: TGTGCCAGCAGCTTTGATGCAGGGGCCAATTCACCCCTCCACTTT. Its protein is CASSFDAGANSPLHF.